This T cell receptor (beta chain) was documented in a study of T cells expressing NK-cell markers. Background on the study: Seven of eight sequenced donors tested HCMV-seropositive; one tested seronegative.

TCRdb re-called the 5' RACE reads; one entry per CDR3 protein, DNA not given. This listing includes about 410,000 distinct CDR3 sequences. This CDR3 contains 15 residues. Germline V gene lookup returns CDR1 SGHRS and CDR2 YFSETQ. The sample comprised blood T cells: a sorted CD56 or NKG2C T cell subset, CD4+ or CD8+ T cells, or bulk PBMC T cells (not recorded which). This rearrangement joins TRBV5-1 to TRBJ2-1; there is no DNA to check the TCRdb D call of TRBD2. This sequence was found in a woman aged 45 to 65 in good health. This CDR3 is CASSLLRGGWDEQFF. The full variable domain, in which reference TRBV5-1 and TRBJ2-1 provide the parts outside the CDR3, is KAGVTQTPRYLIKTRGQQVTLSCSPISGHRSVSWYQQTPGQGLQFLFEYFSETQRNKGNFPGRFSGRQFSNSRSEMNVSTLELGDSALYLCASSLLRGGWDEQFFGPGTRLTVL.